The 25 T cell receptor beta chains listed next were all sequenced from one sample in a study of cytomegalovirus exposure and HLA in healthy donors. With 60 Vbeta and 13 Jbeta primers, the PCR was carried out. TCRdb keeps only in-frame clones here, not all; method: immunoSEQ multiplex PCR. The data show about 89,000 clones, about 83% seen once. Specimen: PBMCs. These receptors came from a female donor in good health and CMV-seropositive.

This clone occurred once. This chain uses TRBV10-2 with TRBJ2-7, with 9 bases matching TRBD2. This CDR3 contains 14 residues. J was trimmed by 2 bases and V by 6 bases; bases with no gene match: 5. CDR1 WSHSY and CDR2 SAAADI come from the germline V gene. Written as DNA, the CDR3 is TGCGCCAGCAGGCGACTAGCGGTAACCTACGAGCAGTACTTC. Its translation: CASRRLAVTYEQYF.

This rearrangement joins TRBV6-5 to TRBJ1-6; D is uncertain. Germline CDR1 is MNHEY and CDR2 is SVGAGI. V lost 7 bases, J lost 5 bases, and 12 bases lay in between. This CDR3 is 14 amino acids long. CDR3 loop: CASTYGINNSPLHF. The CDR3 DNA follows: TGTGCCAGCACCTACGGGATTAATAATTCACCCCTCCACTTT.

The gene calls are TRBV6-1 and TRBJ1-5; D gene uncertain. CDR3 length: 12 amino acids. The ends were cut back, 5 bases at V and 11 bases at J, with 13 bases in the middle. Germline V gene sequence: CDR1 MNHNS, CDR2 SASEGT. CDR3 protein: CASSPNAATQHF. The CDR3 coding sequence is TGTGCCAGCAGTCCTAATGCGGCGACCCAGCATTTT.

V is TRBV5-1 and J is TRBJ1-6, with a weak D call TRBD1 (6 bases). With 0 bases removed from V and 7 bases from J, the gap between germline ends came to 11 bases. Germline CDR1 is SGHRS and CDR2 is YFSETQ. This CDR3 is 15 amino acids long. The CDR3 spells CASSLEGVVNSPLHF. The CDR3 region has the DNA TGCGCCAGCAGCTTGGAGGGGGTGGTGAATTCACCCCTCCACTTT. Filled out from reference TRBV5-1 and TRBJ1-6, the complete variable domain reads KAGVTQTPRYLIKTRGQQVTLSCSPISGHRSVSWYQQTPGQGLQFLFEYFSETQRNKGNFPGRFSGRQFSNSRSEMNVSTLELGDSALYLCASSLEGVVNSPLHFGNGTRLTVT.

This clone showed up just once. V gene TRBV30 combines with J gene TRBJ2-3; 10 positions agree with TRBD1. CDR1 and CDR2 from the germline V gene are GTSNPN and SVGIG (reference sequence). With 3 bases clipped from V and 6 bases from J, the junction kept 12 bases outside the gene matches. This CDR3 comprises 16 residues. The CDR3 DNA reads TGTGCCTGGAGCCGATGGGGGACAGGGGAGTCGGATACGCAGTATTTT. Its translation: CAWSRWGTGESDTQYF.

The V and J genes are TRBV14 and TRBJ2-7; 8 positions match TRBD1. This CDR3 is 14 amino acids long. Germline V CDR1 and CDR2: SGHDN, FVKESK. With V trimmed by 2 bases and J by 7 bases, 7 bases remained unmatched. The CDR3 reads CASSQRTGTGEQYF. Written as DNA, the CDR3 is TGTGCCAGCAGCCAAAGGACAGGGACGGGTGAGCAGTACTTC.

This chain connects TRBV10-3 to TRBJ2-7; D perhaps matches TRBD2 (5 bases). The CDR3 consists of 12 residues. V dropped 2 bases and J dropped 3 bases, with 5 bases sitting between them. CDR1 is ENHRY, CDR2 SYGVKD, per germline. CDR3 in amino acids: CAISEEGYEQYF. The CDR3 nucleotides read TGTGCCATCAGTGAGGAGGGCTACGAGCAGTACTTC.

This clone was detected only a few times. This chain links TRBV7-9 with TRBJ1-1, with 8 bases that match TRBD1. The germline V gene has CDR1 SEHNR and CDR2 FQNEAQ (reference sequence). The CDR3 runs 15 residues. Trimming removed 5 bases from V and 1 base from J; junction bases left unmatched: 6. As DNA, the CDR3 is TGTGCCAGCAGCCCGGAGGGACAGGAGAACACTGAAGCTTTCTTT. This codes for CASSPEGQENTEAFF.

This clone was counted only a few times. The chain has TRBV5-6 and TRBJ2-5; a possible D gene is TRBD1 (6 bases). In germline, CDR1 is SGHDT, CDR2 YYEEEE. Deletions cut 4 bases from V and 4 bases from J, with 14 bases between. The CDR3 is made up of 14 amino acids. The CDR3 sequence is CASSVTTGLETQYF. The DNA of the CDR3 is TGTGCCAGCAGCGTAACCACAGGGTTAGAGACCCAGTACTTC.

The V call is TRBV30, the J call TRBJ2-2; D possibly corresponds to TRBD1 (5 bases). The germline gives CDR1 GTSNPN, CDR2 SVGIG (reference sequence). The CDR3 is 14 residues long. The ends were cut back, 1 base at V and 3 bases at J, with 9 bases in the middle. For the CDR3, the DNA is TGTGCCTGGAGTGCCCTCAGGGACACCGGGGAGCTGTTTTTT. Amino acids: CAWSALRDTGELFF.

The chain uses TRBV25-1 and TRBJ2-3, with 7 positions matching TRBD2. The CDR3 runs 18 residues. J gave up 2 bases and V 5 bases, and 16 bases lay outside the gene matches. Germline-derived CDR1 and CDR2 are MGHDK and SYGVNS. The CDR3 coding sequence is TGTGCCAGCAGTACATCAGTGACCCAGCGGGGATACACAGATACGCAGTATTTT. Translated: CASSTSVTQRGYTDTQYF.

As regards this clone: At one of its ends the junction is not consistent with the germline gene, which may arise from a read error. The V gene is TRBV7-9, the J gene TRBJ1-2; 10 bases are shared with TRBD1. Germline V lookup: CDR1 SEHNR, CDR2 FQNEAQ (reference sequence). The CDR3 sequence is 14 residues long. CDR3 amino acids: CASSSTGGGYGYPF. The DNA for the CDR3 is TGTGCCAGCAGCTCGACAGGGGGCGGCTATGGCTACCCCTTC.

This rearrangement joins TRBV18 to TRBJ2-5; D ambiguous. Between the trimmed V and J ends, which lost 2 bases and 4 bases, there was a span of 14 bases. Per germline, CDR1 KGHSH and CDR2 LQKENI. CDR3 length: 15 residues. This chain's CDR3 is CASSPADIIRETQYF. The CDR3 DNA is TGTGCCAGCTCACCAGCAGATATTATTCGAGAGACCCAGTACTTC.

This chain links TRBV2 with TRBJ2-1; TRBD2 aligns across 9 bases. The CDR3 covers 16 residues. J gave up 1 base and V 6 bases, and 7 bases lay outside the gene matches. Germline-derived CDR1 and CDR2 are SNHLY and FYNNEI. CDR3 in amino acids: CASRRLSGGSYNEQFF. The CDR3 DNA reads TGTGCCAGCAGGCGCCTGAGCGGGGGGTCCTACAATGAGCAGTTCTTC.

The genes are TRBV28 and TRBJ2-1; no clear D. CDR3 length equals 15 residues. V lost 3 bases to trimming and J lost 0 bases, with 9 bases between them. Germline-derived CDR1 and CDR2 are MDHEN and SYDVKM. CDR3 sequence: CASSLPLSSYNEQFF. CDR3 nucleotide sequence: TGTGCCAGCAGTTTGCCCTTGAGCTCCTACAATGAGCAGTTCTTC.

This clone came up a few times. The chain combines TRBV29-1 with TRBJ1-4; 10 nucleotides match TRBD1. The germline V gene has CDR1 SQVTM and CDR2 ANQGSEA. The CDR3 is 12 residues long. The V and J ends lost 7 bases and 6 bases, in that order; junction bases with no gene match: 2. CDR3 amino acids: CSGGTGDEKLFF. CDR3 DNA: TGCAGCGGGGGGACAGGGGATGAAAAACTGTTTTTT.

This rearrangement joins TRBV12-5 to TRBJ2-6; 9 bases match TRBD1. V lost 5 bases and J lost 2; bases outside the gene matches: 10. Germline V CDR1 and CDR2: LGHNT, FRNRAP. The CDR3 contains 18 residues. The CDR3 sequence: CASGPKIGTGTGANVLTF. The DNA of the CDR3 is TGTGCTAGTGGTCCGAAGATTGGGACAGGGACTGGGGCCAACGTCCTGACTTTC.

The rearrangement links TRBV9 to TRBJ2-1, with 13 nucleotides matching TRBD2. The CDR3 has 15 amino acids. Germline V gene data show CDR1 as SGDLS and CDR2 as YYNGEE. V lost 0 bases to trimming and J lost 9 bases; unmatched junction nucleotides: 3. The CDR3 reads CASSVGTSGSSEQFF. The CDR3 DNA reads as TGTGCCAGCAGCGTAGGGACTAGCGGGAGTTCTGAGCAGTTCTTC.

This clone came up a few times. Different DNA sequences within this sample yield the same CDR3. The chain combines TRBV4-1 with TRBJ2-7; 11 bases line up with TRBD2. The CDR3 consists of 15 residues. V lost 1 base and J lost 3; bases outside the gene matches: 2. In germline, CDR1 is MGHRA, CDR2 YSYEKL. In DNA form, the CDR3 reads TGCGCCAGCAGCCAAGGACTAGCGGGGAGCTACGAGCAGTACTTC. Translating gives CASSQGLAGSYEQYF.

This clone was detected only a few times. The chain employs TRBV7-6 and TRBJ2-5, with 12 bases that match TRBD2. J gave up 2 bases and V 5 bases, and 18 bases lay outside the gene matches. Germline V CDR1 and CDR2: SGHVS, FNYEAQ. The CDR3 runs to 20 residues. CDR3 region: CASSATLAGGRGVGQETQYF. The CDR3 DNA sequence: TGTGCCAGCAGCGCAACCCTAGCGGGGGGGCGAGGGGTTGGGCAAGAGACCCAGTACTTC.

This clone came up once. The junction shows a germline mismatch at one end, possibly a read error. The CDR3 sequence: CSSRPGTGYYEQYF. The CDR3 DNA is TGTTCCAGCAGGCCCGGGACAGGGTATTACGAGCAGTACTTC. The chain is built from TRBV7-9 and TRBJ2-7; 9 nucleotides align to TRBD1. This CDR3 is 14 amino acids long. From germline, CDR1 is SEHNR and CDR2 FQNEAQ (reference sequence).

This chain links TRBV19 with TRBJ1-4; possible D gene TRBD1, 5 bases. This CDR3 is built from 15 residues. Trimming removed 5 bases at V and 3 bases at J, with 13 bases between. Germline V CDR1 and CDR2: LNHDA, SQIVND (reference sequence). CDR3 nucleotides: TGTGCCAGTAGTCTATACAGGTCTCCTAATGAAAAACTGTTTTTT. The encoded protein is CASSLYRSPNEKLFF.

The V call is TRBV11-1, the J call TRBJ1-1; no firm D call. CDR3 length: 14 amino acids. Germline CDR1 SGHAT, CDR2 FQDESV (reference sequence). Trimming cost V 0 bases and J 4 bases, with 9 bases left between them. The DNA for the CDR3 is TGTGCCAGCAGCTTAGCGGGTGGGAGCACTGAAGCTTTCTTT. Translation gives CASSLAGGSTEAFF.

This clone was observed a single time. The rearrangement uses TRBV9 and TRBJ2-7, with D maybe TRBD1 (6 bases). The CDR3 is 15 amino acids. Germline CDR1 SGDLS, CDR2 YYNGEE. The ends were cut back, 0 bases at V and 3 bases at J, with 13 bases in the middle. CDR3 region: CASSVGIGGYYEQYF. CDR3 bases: TGTGCCAGCAGCGTAGGTATAGGGGGATACTACGAGCAGTACTTC.

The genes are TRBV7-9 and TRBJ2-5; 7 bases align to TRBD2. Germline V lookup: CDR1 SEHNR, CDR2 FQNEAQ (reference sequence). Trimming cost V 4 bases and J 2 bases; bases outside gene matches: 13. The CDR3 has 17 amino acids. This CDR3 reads CASSSPEGRGLQETQYF. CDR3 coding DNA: TGTGCCAGCAGCTCACCCGAAGGTCGGGGACTACAAGAGACCCAGTACTTC.